One sample yielded the 31 T cell receptor beta chains listed below, sequenced in a study of CD8+ T cells in alopecia areata. Extracted RNA was reverse transcribed into cDNA, the sequencing template. Sequencing was performed with immunoSEQ multiplex PCR; in TCRdb, only in-frame clones are kept and a portion is missing. Of 200,000 to 250,000 clones in the sample, more than 45% were seen once. Treatment described: oral pan-JAK inhibitor, 5-10 mg twice daily. The sample here was CD4+ T cells sorted from blood, taken at week 4, from a patient treated with tofacitinib. The receptors derive from a human donor with alopecia areata.

The chain links TRBV15 to TRBJ1-4; the match to TRBD1 covers 9 bases. Looked up from germline, CDR1 is LNHNV and CDR2 is YYDKDF (reference sequence). V shed 6 bases, J shed 6 bases, and the junction held 8 bases outside the gene matches. CDR3 length: 15 residues. CDR3 sequence: CATREGTGSYEKLFF. For the CDR3, the DNA is TGTGCCACCAGAGAAGGGACAGGGTCCTATGAAAAACTGTTTTTT.

This sequence joins TRBV7-9 and TRBJ2-7; 7 bases align to TRBD1. The CDR3 has 17 residues. CDR1 is SEHNR, CDR2 FQNEAQ, per germline (reference sequence). V lost 4 bases and J lost 0; bases outside the gene matches: 12. The CDR3 reads CASSSWGQKKSSYEQYF. The CDR3 DNA reads as TGTGCCAGCAGCTCCTGGGGACAGAAGAAAAGCTCCTACGAGCAGTACTTC.

This sequence joins TRBV27 and TRBJ2-1; 13 bases match TRBD2. The V gene's germline CDR1 is MNHEY and CDR2 SMNVEV (reference sequence). V gave up 8 bases and J gave up 2 bases; unmatched junction bases: 12. This CDR3 is built from 18 residues. CDR3 coding DNA: TGTGCCAGCCGTCCTACGGGACTAGCGGGAACCACCTACAATGAGCAGTTCTTC. This encodes CASRPTGLAGTTYNEQFF.

The chain couples TRBV7-2 to TRBJ2-7; the match to TRBD2 covers 12 bases. The germline gives CDR1 SGHTA, CDR2 FQGNSA. J was trimmed by 3 bases and V by 1 base; bases with no gene match: 1. The CDR3 contains 15 residues. The CDR3 protein is CASSLVLAGGYEQYF. CDR3 DNA: TGTGCCAGCAGCTTAGTACTAGCGGGGGGCTACGAGCAGTACTTC.

The genes are TRBV5-6 and TRBJ1-6; no clear D. The CDR3 spans 14 residues. Germline values: CDR1 SGHDT, CDR2 YYEEEE. V was cut by 4 bases and J by 13 bases, with 18 bases left in between. DNA of the CDR3: TGTGCCAGCAGCCCACTCTCAGACCGTCATCCCCTCCACTTT. Its protein is CASSPLSDRHPLHF.

This clone was detected only a few times. The chain joins TRBV6-5 to TRBJ2-1, with 7 bases matching TRBD2. The CDR3 loop spans 14 amino acids. The V segment lost 6 bases and the J segment 15 bases; nucleotides outside the gene matches: 17. Germline CDR1 MNHEY, CDR2 SVGAGI. The CDR3, as DNA: TGTGCCAGCAGGGAGGGAGCGCCACGGACTAGACTGTTCTTC. Amino acid sequence: CASREGAPRTRLFF.

This clone was counted a few times. The rearrangement uses TRBV9 and TRBJ1-2; D is possibly TRBD1 (6 bases). The CDR3 runs 15 residues. Deletions cut 3 bases from V and 0 bases from J, with 12 bases between. Germline V gene lookup returns CDR1 SGDLS and CDR2 YYNGEE. The CDR3 spells CASSDQGTPNYGYTF. The DNA for the CDR3 is TGTGCCAGCAGCGACCAGGGGACTCCTAACTATGGCTACACCTTC.

J is TRBJ1-2 and V is TRBV13; tentative D call: TRBD1 (5 bases). This CDR3 has 13 residues. Trimming took off 6 bases at V and 4 bases at J, with 12 bases between the two ends. Germline loops: CDR1 PRHDT, CDR2 FYEKMQ (reference sequence). The CDR3 coding sequence is TGTGCCAGCAGTATTGGGGCTGGCTATGGCTACACCTTC. Translation gives CASSIGAGYGYTF.

Only a few counts were recorded for this clone. The chain has TRBV18 and TRBJ2-4; D is undetermined. Trimming removed 3 bases from V and 0 bases from J, with 12 bases in between. Germline V gives CDR1 KGHSH, CDR2 LQKENI. The CDR3 has 16 amino acids. Here the CDR3 reads CASSPQARVAKNIQYF. CDR3 sequence (DNA): TGTGCCAGCTCACCCCAAGCAAGGGTAGCCAAAAACATTCAGTACTTC. The full variable domain, completed using reference TRBV18 and TRBJ2-4, is NAGVMQNPRHLVRRRGQEARLRCSPMKGHSHVYWYRQLPEEGLKFMVYLQKENIIDESGMPKERFSAEFPKEGPSILRIQQVVRGDSAAYFCASSPQARVAKNIQYFGAGTRLSVL.

This clone appeared a single time. The gene calls are TRBV7-2 and TRBJ1-5; TRBD1 matches 7 bases. Trimming cost V 5 bases and J 7 bases; bases outside gene matches: 8. CDR3 size: 14 residues. The germline V gene encodes CDR1 SGHTA and CDR2 FQGNSA. The CDR3 is CASSTNRGSQPQHF. The CDR3 DNA follows: TGTGCCAGCAGCACCAACAGGGGAAGCCAGCCCCAGCATTTT.

The rearrangement links TRBV30 to TRBJ1-1; 7 bases align to TRBD1. V lost 1 base and J lost 6; bases outside the gene matches: 11. The germline V gene encodes CDR1 GTSNPN and CDR2 SVGIG (reference sequence). This CDR3 comprises 15 residues. The CDR3 nucleotides are TGTGCCTGGAGTGCGTTCGCCACAGGGGACCCTGAAGCTTTCTTT. Encoded protein: CAWSAFATGDPEAFF.

The chain couples TRBV20-1 to TRBJ1-1; D is unclear. Per the germline V gene, CDR1 is DFQATT and CDR2 is SNEGSKA (reference sequence). V was cut by 5 bases and J by 3 bases, with 7 bases left in between. The CDR3 is 11 amino acids. CDR3 amino acids: CSAAPHTEAFF. DNA for the CDR3: TGCAGTGCTGCCCCCCACACTGAAGCTTTCTTT.

The chain uses TRBV7-9 and TRBJ2-2, with D perhaps being TRBD1 or TRBD2 (6 bases each). Germline V gene lookup returns CDR1 SEHNR and CDR2 FQNEAQ (reference sequence). V was cut by 8 bases and J by 0 bases, with 13 bases left in between. The CDR3 has 15 amino acids. Written as DNA, the CDR3 is TGTGCCAGCGCTAGGGGGGAGTCGAACACCGGGGAGCTGTTTTTT. This encodes CASARGESNTGELFF.

This clone was picked up a small number of times. The V call is TRBV29-1, the J call TRBJ2-2; weak D call: TRBD1 (6 bases). Per germline, CDR1 SQVTM and CDR2 ANQGSEA. CDR3 length equals 13 residues. Trimming removed 4 bases from V and 4 bases from J, with 10 bases in between. CDR3 DNA sequence: TGCAGCGTTGGGGGGCTCGGCACCGGGGAGCTGTTTTTT. It codes for CSVGGLGTGELFF.

V is TRBV6-1 and J is TRBJ1-5; TRBD1 is a possible D gene (6 bases). The CDR3 contains 13 residues. V lost 4 bases to trimming and J lost 7 bases, with 11 bases between them. Germline V lookup: CDR1 MNHNS, CDR2 SASEGT. The CDR3 nucleotides read TGTGCCAGCAGTGGACAGGCGATGCAGCCCCAGCATTTT. Its translation: CASSGQAMQPQHF.

This clone was found a few times. The rearrangement links TRBV29-1 to TRBJ2-5; D is unclear. The ends were cut back, 4 bases at V and 3 bases at J, with 12 bases in the middle. This CDR3 is built from 13 residues. Looked up from germline, CDR1 is SQVTM and CDR2 is ANQGSEA. The CDR3 region is CSVVQIQKETQYF. In DNA form, the CDR3 reads TGCAGCGTTGTCCAGATACAAAAAGAGACCCAGTACTTC.

This clone was found a few times. CDR3 sequence: CSAGTVNTEAFF. The CDR3 DNA reads as TGCAGCGCCGGGACGGTAAACACTGAAGCTTTCTTT. This sequence joins TRBV29-1 and TRBJ1-1; possibly TRBD1 for D (5 bases). The CDR3 loop spans 12 amino acids. Trimming cost V 7 bases and J 2 bases, with 11 bases left between them. Germline CDR1 reads SQVTM; CDR2 reads ANQGSEA.

The chain recombines TRBV7-9 with TRBJ1-4; D not certain. Per germline, CDR1 SEHNR and CDR2 FQNEAQ (reference sequence). Trimming removed 3 bases from V and 4 bases from J, with 9 bases in between. The CDR3 has 14 amino acids. The DNA of the CDR3 is TGTGCCAGCAGCTTCGGGCAGTATAATGAAAAACTGTTTTTT. It yields the protein CASSFGQYNEKLFF. The complete variable domain, with remaining parts taken from reference TRBV7-9 and TRBJ1-4, reads DTGVSQNPRHKITKRGQNVTFRCDPISEHNRLYWYRQTLGQGPEFLTYFQNEAQLEKSRLLSDRFSAERPKGSFSTLEIQRTEQGDSAMYLCASSFGQYNEKLFFGSGTQLSVL.

This clone was recorded a few times. The genes are TRBV4-3 and TRBJ1-2; D unresolved. CDR3 length: 17 amino acids. Germline CDR1 is LGHNA and CDR2 is YSLEER. Trimming left V 0 bases short and J 4 bases short, with 18 bases between. The CDR3 reads CASSQDARVLYSYGYTF. As DNA, the CDR3 is TGCGCCAGCAGCCAAGACGCGAGGGTCCTCTACTCCTATGGCTACACCTTC.

The rearrangement links TRBV27 to TRBJ2-1; 15 nucleotides agree with TRBD2. Germline V lookup: CDR1 MNHEY, CDR2 SMNVEV (reference sequence). This CDR3 comprises 16 residues. V lost 0 bases and J lost 10; bases outside the gene matches: 4. DNA of the CDR3: TGTGCCAGCAGTTTATCTGGACTAGCGGGGGGGGAAGAGCAGTTCTTC. Protein product: CASSLSGLAGGEEQFF.

CDR3 DNA: TGCGCCAGCAGCTTGGGAGCGGGGGGAGCCAGCGGAGCGCAGTATTTT. Translated: CASSLGAGGASGAQYF. V gene TRBV5-1 combines with J gene TRBJ2-3; 9 nucleotides match TRBD2. Germline V CDR1 and CDR2: SGHRS, YFSETQ. With 0 bases clipped from V and 10 bases from J, the junction kept 12 bases outside the gene matches. CDR3 length: 16 residues.

J is TRBJ1-6 and V is TRBV27; a possible D gene is TRBD1 (5 bases). Germline V lookup: CDR1 MNHEY, CDR2 SMNVEV (reference sequence). There are 14 residues in the CDR3. V was trimmed by 5 bases and J by 7 bases, leaving 12 bases between them. The CDR3 region has the DNA TGTGCCAGCAGTATGAAGGGACGGAATTCACCCCTCCACTTT. It translates to CASSMKGRNSPLHF.

The chain links TRBV25-1 to TRBJ1-2, with TRBD1 identical over 8 bases. Germline V gene data show CDR1 as MGHDK and CDR2 as SYGVNS. V lost 4 bases to trimming and J lost 8 bases; unmatched junction nucleotides: 9. The CDR3 runs 14 residues. The CDR3 loop is CASSAAGGAAGYTF. CDR3 in DNA: TGTGCCAGCAGTGCCGCAGGGGGCGCCGCGGGCTACACCTTC.

The V and J genes are TRBV30 and TRBJ2-1; D remains unclear. Germline assignment: CDR1 GTSNPN and CDR2 SVGIG (reference sequence). The CDR3 is 15 residues long. Trimming took 1 base from V and 7 from J, leaving 17 bases between them. The DNA for the CDR3 is TGTGCCTGGAGTGGTGGGGTCGCCTTGAGGAATGAGCAGTTCTTC. Amino acids: CAWSGGVALRNEQFF.

The genes are TRBV29-1 and TRBJ1-5; 7 bases are shared with TRBD1. J lost 2 bases, V lost 5 bases, and 3 bases had no gene match. In germline, CDR1 is SQVTM, CDR2 ANQGSEA. This CDR3 comprises 13 residues. This CDR3 reads CSVLDRGNQPQHF. CDR3 in DNA: TGCAGCGTTCTTGACAGGGGCAATCAGCCCCAGCATTTT.

On this clone: One end of the junction varies from germline; a read error may be responsible. The chain carries TRBV6-1 and TRBJ2-3, with a weak D call TRBD2 (5 bases). This CDR3 has 14 amino acids. Germline V gives CDR1 MNHNS, CDR2 SASEGT. The CDR3 nucleotides read TGTGCCAGCAGTGGTCGGGATTACACAAATACGCAGTATTTT. This sequence encodes CASSGRDYTNTQYF.

There are a few counts of this clone. J is TRBJ1-2 and V is TRBV6-5; TRBD1 agrees at 7 bases. The CDR3 runs 15 residues. CDR1 is MNHEY and CDR2 is SVGAGI in the germline V gene. With 0 bases clipped from V and 8 bases from J, the junction kept 9 bases outside the gene matches. The CDR3 here is CASSYSNQGVIGYTF. The CDR3 DNA reads as TGTGCCAGCAGTTACTCGAATCAGGGGGTAATAGGCTACACCTTC.

The V call is TRBV7-6, the J call TRBJ1-5, with no clear D. Germline CDR1 is SGHVS and CDR2 is FNYEAQ. Deletions cut 1 base from V and 4 bases from J, with 8 bases between. This CDR3 comprises 14 residues. CDR3 bases: TGTGCCAGCAGCTTAGGTAGCAGAAATCAGCCCCAGCATTTT. Amino acid sequence: CASSLGSRNQPQHF. Together with reference TRBV7-6 and TRBJ1-5, the CDR3 gives the full variable domain: GAGVSQSPRYKVTKRGQDVALRCDPISGHVSLYWYRQALGQGPEFLTYFNYEAQQDKSGLPNDRFSAERPEGSISTLTIQRTEQRDSAMYRCASSLGSRNQPQHFGDGTRLSIL.

The rearrangement links TRBV30 to TRBJ2-7, with 13 bases that match TRBD2. The V gene's germline CDR1 is GTSNPN and CDR2 SVGIG (reference sequence). J was trimmed by 2 bases and V by 0 bases; bases with no gene match: 4. This CDR3 spans 16 amino acids. The CDR3 DNA reads as TGTGCCTGGAGTGTCGGGACTAGCGGGGCTCCCTACGAGCAGTACTTC. Translated, it gives CAWSVGTSGAPYEQYF.

In its sample, this clone was seen a few times. The CDR3 loop reads CASRIGTPSSPLHF. The CDR3, as DNA: TGTGCCAGCAGGATCGGGACTCCTAGTTCACCCCTCCACTTT. This sequence joins TRBV25-1 and TRBJ1-6; tentative D call: TRBD1 (5 bases). The CDR3 sequence is 14 residues long. Germline V lookup: CDR1 MGHDK, CDR2 SYGVNS. The V and J ends lost 6 bases and 9 bases respectively, with 15 bases between them.

V gene TRBV29-1 combines with J gene TRBJ2-3; 7 nucleotides agree with TRBD1. V gave up 6 bases and J gave up 1 base; unmatched junction bases: 10. The germline V gene has CDR1 SQVTM and CDR2 ANQGSEA. The CDR3 extends over 15 amino acids. The CDR3: CSVRQGTWGTDTQYF. CDR3 coding DNA: TGCAGCGTAAGACAGGGAACTTGGGGCACAGATACGCAGTATTTT.